The next 21 T cell receptor beta chains were all read from a single sample in a study of shared clonotypes between healthy human individuals. Profiled with immunoSEQ multiplex PCR; TCRdb holds only in-frame clones, not every one. Seen here are a few million clones, around nine tenths observed once, and the top ten hold over 0.12%. The sample comprised naive CD4+ T cells sorted from blood. Subset here: CD45RA+ positively selected. The source is a young man in good health.

The chain joins TRBV7-2 to TRBJ2-3; D call uncertain. The length of the CDR3 is 16 residues. CDR1 and CDR2 from the germline V gene are SGHTA and FQGNSA. V was trimmed by 5 bases and J by 3 bases, leaving 18 bases between them. Here the CDR3 reads CASSPSSTLITDTQYF. As DNA, the CDR3 is TGTGCCAGCAGCCCCTCGAGCACTTTAATAACAGATACGCAGTATTTT.

The genes are TRBV2 and TRBJ2-2; D gene unclear. Per germline, CDR1 SNHLY and CDR2 FYNNEI. This CDR3 has 14 residues. V lost 10 bases and J lost 1, with 13 bases in between. The CDR3 DNA follows: TGTGCCACAAAAAGGGCCGTGAACACCGGGGAGCTGTTTTTT. It yields the protein CATKRAVNTGELFF.

The chain has TRBV6-1 and TRBJ2-3, with 10 bases matching TRBD2. V shed 6 bases, J shed 5 bases, and the junction held 8 bases outside the gene matches. The germline V gene has CDR1 MNHNS and CDR2 SASEGT. CDR3 length: 15 residues. CDR3 region: CASSGLAGVRDTQYF. Here the CDR3 DNA reads TGTGCCAGCAGCGGGCTAGCGGGGGTGAGAGATACGCAGTATTTT.

The chain links TRBV6-5 to TRBJ1-5; D is possibly TRBD1 (5 bases). Germline lookup yields CDR1 MNHEY and CDR2 SVGAGI. V lost 5 bases to trimming and J lost 0 bases, with 8 bases between them. The CDR3 is made up of 14 amino acids. CDR3 DNA: TGTGCCAGCAGTCAGACAGATAGCAATCAGCCCCAGCATTTT. Translated: CASSQTDSNQPQHF.

The chain has TRBV18 and TRBJ2-1; TRBD1 might be the D (6 bases). CDR1 is KGHSH, CDR2 LQKENI, per germline. This CDR3 spans 16 amino acids. V lost 0 bases and J 6 bases, leaving 15 bases between the germline ends. The CDR3 region is CASSPPLTGRGNEQFF. The CDR3 DNA follows: TGTGCCAGCTCACCACCTTTGACAGGCAGGGGCAATGAGCAGTTCTTC.

The chain links TRBV19 to TRBJ1-1, with 7 bases matching TRBD1. This CDR3 has 15 amino acids. Germline V lookup: CDR1 LNHDA, CDR2 SQIVND (reference sequence). Trimming cost V 7 bases and J 5 bases; bases outside gene matches: 13. The CDR3 DNA reads as TGTGCCAGTACCTCCACGGGACAGTCCACGACTGAAGCTTTCTTT. Its protein product is CASTSTGQSTTEAFF.

This chain connects TRBV5-1 to TRBJ2-1; D is possibly TRBD2 (5 bases). There are 13 residues in the CDR3. Germline values: CDR1 SGHRS, CDR2 YFSETQ. V lost 2 bases and J lost 3, with 6 bases in between. CDR3 sequence reads: CASSFTSYNEQFF. In DNA form, the CDR3 reads TGCGCCAGCAGCTTTACTAGCTACAATGAGCAGTTCTTC.

The rearrangement uses TRBV5-1 and TRBJ2-5, with 9 nucleotides matching TRBD2. Per the germline V gene, CDR1 is SGHRS and CDR2 is YFSETQ. V was clipped by 0 bases and J by 3 bases; unmatched bases: 9. This CDR3 comprises 17 residues. CDR3 protein: CASSLAGASGEEETQYF. The CDR3 DNA reads TGCGCCAGCAGCTTGGCTGGGGCTAGCGGGGAGGAAGAGACCCAGTACTTC.

The chain couples TRBV6-1 to TRBJ1-1; D is perhaps TRBD1 (5 bases). Germline V CDR1 and CDR2: MNHNS, SASEGT. The length of the CDR3 is 13 residues. The germline V and J ends were trimmed by 7 bases and 0 bases, with 9 bases remaining between them. The CDR3 nucleotides are TGTGCCAGCATTGGGACCTTGAACACTGAAGCTTTCTTT. It is translated as CASIGTLNTEAFF.

The genes are TRBV27 and TRBJ2-7; tentative D call: TRBD2 (5 bases). V dropped 6 bases and J dropped 3 bases, with 15 bases sitting between them. Germline values: CDR1 MNHEY, CDR2 SMNVEV (reference sequence). This CDR3 region has 14 residues. CDR3 sequence reads: CASSFRIEGYEQYF. In nucleotides, the CDR3 is TGTGCCAGCAGCTTTAGAATTGAGGGCTACGAGCAGTACTTC.

The gene calls are TRBV6-5 and TRBJ1-2; 10 bases are a match to TRBD1. Unmatched junction bases numbered 9, after V lost 4 bases and J lost 4 bases. The CDR3 consists of 16 residues. Germline V gives CDR1 MNHEY, CDR2 SVGAGI. This CDR3 is CASSSSGTGDLYGYTF. The CDR3 DNA reads TGTGCCAGCAGTTCTTCCGGGACAGGGGACCTCTATGGCTACACCTTC.

V gene TRBV29-1 combines with J gene TRBJ1-1; 9 positions agree with TRBD1. The CDR3 sequence is 14 residues long. V trimming: 3 bases; J trimming: 4 bases; junction bases outside the gene matches: 6. The germline CDR1 and CDR2 sequences are SQVTM and ANQGSEA. The CDR3 loop reads CSVDPAGQGTEAFF. The CDR3 DNA is TGCAGCGTTGACCCAGCGGGACAGGGCACTGAAGCTTTCTTT. The whole variable domain, remainder taken from reference TRBV29-1 and TRBJ1-1, is SAVISQKPSRDICQRGTSLTIQCQVDSQVTMMFWYRQQPGQSLTLIATANQGSEATYESGFVIDKFPISRPNLTFSTLTVSNMSPEDSSIYLCSVDPAGQGTEAFFGQGTRLTVV.

J is TRBJ2-5 and V is TRBV7-2; 9 bases fit TRBD1. CDR3 length: 15 residues. Unmatched junction bases numbered 2, after V lost 2 bases and J lost 1 base. The germline V gene has CDR1 SGHTA and CDR2 FQGNSA. CDR3 bases: TGTGCCAGCAGCTTAATGACAGGGGGCCAAGAGACCCAGTACTTC. As protein: CASSLMTGGQETQYF.

J is TRBJ2-3 and V is TRBV7-2; 12 positions agree with TRBD2. The CDR3 is 16 residues long. V was clipped by 5 bases and J by 2 bases; unmatched bases: 5. Germline CDR1 SGHTA, CDR2 FQGNSA. The CDR3 is CASSPGLAGYTDTQYF. The CDR3 coding sequence is TGTGCCAGCAGCCCCGGACTAGCGGGGTACACAGATACGCAGTATTTT.

V and J are TRBV6-4 and TRBJ2-5, with D hard to call. In germline, CDR1 is MRHNA, CDR2 SNTAGT. V was trimmed by 3 bases and J by 1 base, leaving 9 bases between them. This CDR3 comprises 14 residues. The CDR3 spells CASSDSIVQETQYF. CDR3 DNA sequence: TGTGCCAGCAGTGATTCGATTGTCCAAGAGACCCAGTACTTC.

The chain uses TRBV25-1 and TRBJ1-1; 9 nucleotides match TRBD1. The CDR3 has 14 amino acids. From germline, CDR1 is MGHDK and CDR2 SYGVNS. J lost 0 bases, V lost 8 bases, and 4 bases had no gene match. The CDR3 DNA follows: TGTGCCAGCGCTCGACAGGGGGTGAACACTGAAGCTTTCTTT. Translation gives CASARQGVNTEAFF. The variable domain in full, completed from reference TRBV25-1 and TRBJ1-1, reads EADIYQTPRYLVIGTGKKITLECSQTMGHDKMYWYQQDPGMELHLIHYSYGVNSTEKGDLSSESTVSRIRTEHFPLTLESARPSHTSQYLCASARQGVNTEAFFGQGTRLTVV.

DNA for the CDR3: TGTGCCAGCAGTGAAGCAGGTAACGAGCAGTACTTC. It yields the protein CASSEAGNEQYF. The V gene is TRBV2, the J gene TRBJ2-7; unclear D gene. This CDR3 contains 12 residues. Trimming pared 0 bases from V and 5 bases from J, leaving 5 bases between. The germline CDR1 and CDR2 sequences are SNHLY and FYNNEI.

This rearrangement joins TRBV6-5 to TRBJ2-5; TRBD2 matches at 10 bases. This CDR3 is 15 amino acids long. CDR1 is MNHEY and CDR2 is SVGAGI in the germline V gene. Unmatched junction bases numbered 7, after V lost 4 bases and J lost 5 bases. CDR3 protein: CASSSSGSIMETQYF. In nucleotides, the CDR3 is TGTGCCAGCAGTTCTAGCGGGAGTATTATGGAGACCCAGTACTTC.

The chain is built from TRBV6-5 and TRBJ2-2, with 10 bases aligning to TRBD1. Trimming cost V 6 bases and J 4 bases; bases outside gene matches: 5. CDR1 MNHEY and CDR2 SVGAGI come from the germline V gene. The CDR3 has 15 residues. The CDR3 is CASSRQGAGTGELFF. The CDR3 bases are TGTGCCAGCAGCAGACAGGGGGCCGGCACCGGGGAGCTGTTTTTT.

On this clone: The sample has other DNA sequences that encode this CDR3 too. V gene TRBV6-1 combines with J gene TRBJ2-3, with TRBD1 as a possible D gene (5 bases). Trimming cost V 5 bases and J 0 bases, with 9 bases left between them. The germline V gene encodes CDR1 MNHNS and CDR2 SASEGT. This CDR3 comprises 14 residues. The CDR3 reads CASSRQGSTDTQYF. As DNA, the CDR3 is TGTGCCAGCAGTAGGCAGGGAAGCACAGATACGCAGTATTTT.

The chain links TRBV6-6 to TRBJ2-7; D ambiguous. Trimming took off 4 bases at V and 3 bases at J, with 10 bases between the two ends. Germline V gene sequence: CDR1 MNHNY, CDR2 SVGAGI (reference sequence). The CDR3 spans 13 residues. The CDR3 loop is CASSSRHHYEQYF. In DNA, the CDR3 is TGTGCCAGCAGTTCGCGACACCACTACGAGCAGTACTTC.